This T cell receptor (beta chain) was recorded in a study of early stage breast cancer tumors. Study-level background: ER+/PR+/HER2- status applied to about 75% of the 16 invasive breast tumors.

Study outcomes and limitations: Most shared enriched TCRB sequences were commonly generated ones. Tumors had approximately 2.7-fold higher T cell density and higher clonality than adjacent normal breast tissue.

This clone turned up a few times. Its antigen is not known. Each sample had two DNA replicates, approximately 0.5 ug blood or about 1.5 ug tissue. This table comes from immunoSEQ multiplex PCR, and its TCRdb copy is limited to in-frame clones, with some not included. This repertoire shows some 48,000 clones, approximately 80% found once; its top ten account for approximately 1.5%. Trimming took 6 bases from V and 3 from J; bases not matched to a gene: 4. The CDR3 loop spans 13 amino acids. Germline assignment: CDR1 SGHRS and CDR2 YFSETQ. This clonotype was obtained from a person between 50 and 60 years old with breast cancer. This rearrangement joins TRBV5-1 to TRBJ2-7; 9 bases line up with TRBD1. Sequencing was done on a sample of blood. The CDR3 sequence: CASTTTGGYEQYF. The CDR3 DNA follows: TGCGCCAGCACGACGACAGGGGGCTACGAGCAGTACTTC.